A single sample is the source of the 15 T cell receptor beta chains below, sequenced in a study of shared clonotypes between healthy human individuals. Sequenced by immunoSEQ multiplex PCR; TCRdb stores in-frame clones only, minus some. This table holds hundreds of thousands of clones, about 82% found once. The sequencing sample was made of PBMCs. The origin of the receptors is a woman between 40 and 55 years old in good health. Some clones in this sample may be carry-over from other donors' samples.

The J gene is TRBJ2-6, the V gene TRBV19; the D is unclear. The CDR3 is 13 residues long. The germline V gene has CDR1 LNHDA and CDR2 SQIVND (reference sequence). The V end was cut by 8 bases, the J end by 2 bases, with 7 bases between. CDR3 protein: CASAWAGANVLTF. The CDR3 bases are TGTGCCAGTGCTTGGGCTGGGGCCAACGTCCTGACTTTC.

The V gene is TRBV6-6, the J gene TRBJ2-7; the D gene is possibly TRBD1 (6 bases). Germline CDR1 reads MNHNY; CDR2 reads SVGAGI (reference sequence). This CDR3 has 14 amino acids. Trimming took 5 bases from V and 3 from J, leaving 14 bases between them. The CDR3 loop reads CASSDRRRDYEQYF. In nucleotides, the CDR3 is TGTGCCAGCAGTGACAGGCGACGAGACTACGAGCAGTACTTC.

Regarding this clone: Germline and junction disagree at one end, which may indicate a read error. The V call is TRBV19, the J call TRBJ1-1; D unresolved. This CDR3 has 12 amino acids. Germline lookup yields CDR1 LNHDA and CDR2 SQIVND (reference sequence). This CDR3 is CASSIGAAETFF. The CDR3 nucleotides are TGTGCCAGTAGTATAGGAGCAGCTGAAACTTTCTTT.

J is TRBJ2-2 and V is TRBV2, with 12 bases identical to TRBD1. The V gene end was trimmed by 8 bases and the J gene end by 6 bases; junction bases not matched to a gene: 7. The CDR3 contains 15 residues. CDR1 is SNHLY and CDR2 is FYNNEI in the germline V gene. CDR3 nucleotides: TGTGCCAGCCTGGGACAGGGGGCGTTATCCGGGGAGCTGTTTTTT. It codes for CASLGQGALSGELFF.

The J gene is TRBJ1-1, the V gene TRBV7-2; D remains unclear. The germline V gene has CDR1 SGHTA and CDR2 FQGNSA. V gave up 4 bases and J gave up 1 base, with 10 bases separating them. This CDR3 spans 14 amino acids. Here the CDR3 DNA reads TGTGCCAGCAGCTCAGGACCGGGGAACACTGAAGCTTTCTTT. This codes for CASSSGPGNTEAFF.

The chain links TRBV9 to TRBJ2-3; D ambiguous. The length of the CDR3 is 15 residues. V lost 2 bases and J 2 bases, leaving 12 bases between the germline ends. Germline V CDR1 and CDR2: SGDLS, YYNGEE. DNA for the CDR3: TGTGCCAGCAGCGTTGGCCAGGACCCCACAGATACGCAGTATTTT. It encodes CASSVGQDPTDTQYF. Full variable domain (rest looked up from reference TRBV9 and TRBJ2-3): DSGVTQTPKHLITATGQRVTLRCSPRSGDLSVYWYQQSLDQGLQFLIQYYNGEERAKGNILERFSAQQFPDLHSELNLSSLELGDSALYFCASSVGQDPTDTQYFGPGTRLTVL.

This clone was detected only once. In DNA, the CDR3 is TGTGCCAGCAGCCCACTAACAGGGGGGGATCAGCCCCAGCATTTT. It yields the protein CASSPLTGGDQPQHF. The chain carries TRBV7-8 and TRBJ1-5, with TRBD1 matching 8 bases. Trimming removed 5 bases from V and 5 bases from J; junction bases left unmatched: 8. The CDR3 length is 15 residues. Germline loops: CDR1 SGHVS, CDR2 FQNEAQ. The full variable domain, with the rest looked up from reference TRBV7-8 and TRBJ1-5, is GAGVSQSPRYKVAKRGQDVALRCDPISGHVSLFWYQQALGQGPEFLTYFQNEAQLDKSGLPSDRFFAERPEGSVSTLKIQRTQQEDSAVYLCASSPLTGGDQPQHFGDGTRLSIL.

In this sample, this clone turned up a few times. The J gene is TRBJ1-2, the V gene TRBV19; no firm D call. The CDR3 is 14 amino acids. Trimming shortened V by 1 base and J by 0 bases, and 6 bases separated the two germline ends. CDR1 and CDR2 from the germline V gene are LNHDA and SQIVND (reference sequence). DNA for the CDR3: TGTGCCAGTAGTATAGGAGCAGCTAACTATGGCTACACCTTC. It encodes CASSIGAANYGYTF.

This clone occurred a few times. Its ends do not fully match the called genes, so a read error is possible. The V call is TRBV6-1, the J call TRBJ2-3; a possible D gene is TRBD1 (6 bases). The germline V gene encodes CDR1 MNHNS and CDR2 SASEGT. The CDR3 length is 16 residues. The CDR3: CASSDMETGPRRIPTF. The CDR3 bases are TGTGCCAGCAGTGATATGGAGACAGGCCCCCGGCGTATCCCCACATTT.

This sequence joins TRBV5-6 and TRBJ2-7; D gene ambiguous. V was pared by 2 bases and J by 0 bases, with 6 bases between. Germline values: CDR1 SGHDT, CDR2 YYEEEE. CDR3 length equals 13 residues. This CDR3 is CASSFPHSYEQYF. CDR3 in DNA: TGTGCCAGCAGCTTTCCTCACTCCTACGAGCAGTACTTC. The variable domain in full, completed from reference TRBV5-6 and TRBJ2-7, reads DAGVTQSPTHLIKTRGQQVTLRCSPKSGHDTVSWYQQALGQGPQFIFQYYEEEERQRGNFPDRFSGHQFPNYSSELNVNALLLGDSALYLCASSFPHSYEQYFGPGTRLTVT.

The chain links TRBV19 to TRBJ1-1, with 9 nucleotides matching TRBD1. Germline assignment: CDR1 LNHDA and CDR2 SQIVND (reference sequence). The V and J ends lost 5 bases and 7 bases, in that order; junction bases with no gene match: 14. This CDR3 is 16 amino acids long. CDR3 DNA sequence: TGTGCCAGTAGTGTAAAATCGGGACAGGGATCCTTTGAAGCTTTCTTT. Translation gives CASSVKSGQGSFEAFF.

The chain is built from TRBV30 and TRBJ2-5; 13 nucleotides align to TRBD2. Germline V gene data show CDR1 as GTSNPN and CDR2 as SVGIG (reference sequence). Trimming at V came to 0 bases and at J to 5 bases, leaving 9 bases not matched to a gene. The CDR3 sequence is 17 residues long. This CDR3 is CAWSVGGALAGGETQYF. CDR3 coding DNA: TGTGCCTGGAGTGTGGGAGGGGCACTAGCGGGAGGGGAGACCCAGTACTTC.

The J gene is TRBJ1-1, the V gene TRBV27, with a possible D match to TRBD1 (5 bases). Germline V gene lookup returns CDR1 MNHEY and CDR2 SMNVEV (reference sequence). With 5 bases removed from V and 0 bases from J, the gap between germline ends came to 16 bases. CDR3 size: 16 residues. The CDR3 region is CASSLGHPSLNTEAFF. The CDR3 DNA reads TGTGCCAGCAGTCTCGGACACCCGTCTTTGAACACTGAAGCTTTCTTT.

The V and J genes are TRBV7-2 and TRBJ2-1, with TRBD1 matching over 12 bases. V shed 1 base and J 9 bases; nucleotides not matched to a gene: 4. This CDR3 is built from 15 residues. Germline-derived CDR1 and CDR2 are SGHTA and FQGNSA. This CDR3 is CASSLGGQGAGEQFF. DNA of the CDR3: TGTGCCAGCAGCTTAGGGGGACAGGGGGCCGGTGAGCAGTTCTTC.

This clone has only a few counts. The chain uses TRBV5-1 and TRBJ2-1; D gene uncertain. Trimming removed 1 base from V and 0 bases from J, with 8 bases in between. CDR1 is SGHRS and CDR2 is YFSETQ in the germline V gene. CDR3 length: 15 amino acids. For the CDR3, the DNA is TGCGCCAGCAGCTTGATGTTTGGCTCCTACAATGAGCAGTTCTTC. Residues: CASSLMFGSYNEQFF.